The sequence of this T cell receptor (beta chain) was determined in a study of preoperative IRX-2 immunotherapy in early breast cancer. Trimming cost V 6 bases and J 6 bases; bases outside gene matches: 5. This CDR3 comprises 16 residues. Looked up from germline, CDR1 is ENHRY and CDR2 is SYGVKD. Sequenced by immunoSEQ multiplex PCR; TCRdb stores in-frame clones only, minus some. The sample consists of fewer than 70,000 clones, roughly 95% of them appearing once. The treatment was: preoperative locoregional IRX-2 cytokine immunotherapy. Samples came from a phase Ib trial of preoperative locoregional IRX-2 cytokine immunotherapy.

The clonotype comes from a human donor with breast cancer. The gene calls are TRBV10-3 and TRBJ2-1, with 16 bases aligning to TRBD2. The sample was acquired from a patient treated with IRX-2 immunotherapy. DNA for the CDR3: TGTGCCATCAGAGGGACTAGCGGGGGGGCCCTCAATGAGCAGTTCTTC. Translation: CAIRGTSGGALNEQFF.